The entry below gives a single T cell receptor (beta chain) sequence along with its context. CDR1 and CDR2 from the germline V gene are LGHDT and YNNKEL (reference sequence). With 4 bases clipped from V and 2 bases from J, the junction kept 10 bases outside the gene matches. The CDR3 runs to 16 residues. The data were produced by immunoSEQ multiplex PCR, yet TCRdb's version contains in-frame clones alone and is incomplete. Of 230,000 or so clones in the sample, roughly 90% were seen once. This specimen belongs to a study of blood T cell repertoires in COVID-19. Input material: PBMCs or T cells enriched from blood (not recorded which). The chain carries TRBV3-1 (or the pseudogene TRBV3-2) and TRBJ2-7; 8 bases are a match to TRBD2. The origin of this receptor is a woman in her 40s with acute COVID-19. The CDR3: CASSLTSLAETYEQYF. DNA for the CDR3: TGTGCCAGCAGCCTAACCTCACTAGCGGAGACCTACGAGCAGTACTTC.